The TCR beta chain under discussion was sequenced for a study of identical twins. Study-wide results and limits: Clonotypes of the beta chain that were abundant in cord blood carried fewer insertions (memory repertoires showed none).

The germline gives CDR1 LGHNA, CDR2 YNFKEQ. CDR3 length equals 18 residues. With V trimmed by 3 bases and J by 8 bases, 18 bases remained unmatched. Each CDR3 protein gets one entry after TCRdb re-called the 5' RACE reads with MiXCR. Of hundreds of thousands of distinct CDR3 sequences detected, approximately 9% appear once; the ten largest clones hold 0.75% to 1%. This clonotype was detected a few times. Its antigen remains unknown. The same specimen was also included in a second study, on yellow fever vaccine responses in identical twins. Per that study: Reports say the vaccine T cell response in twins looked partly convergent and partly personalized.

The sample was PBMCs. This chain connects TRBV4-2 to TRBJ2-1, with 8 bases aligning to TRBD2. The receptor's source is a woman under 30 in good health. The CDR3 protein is CASSHHPPVRGGADEQFF. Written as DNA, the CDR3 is TGTGCCAGCAGCCACCATCCCCCCGTTCGGGGGGGCGCGGATGAGCAGTTCTTC.